This T cell receptor beta chain emerged from a study of cytomegalovirus exposure and HLA in healthy donors. With 5 bases clipped from V and 11 bases from J, the junction kept 8 bases outside the gene matches. Germline V gene lookup returns CDR1 SGHVS and CDR2 FNYEAQ. The CDR3 runs 15 residues. Overall study results and limits: For most TCR sequences rarity was the rule, although some public TCRs occurred in many donors.

Sequencing was performed with immunoSEQ multiplex PCR; in TCRdb, only in-frame clones are kept and a portion is missing. Here the sample spans 150,000 to 200,000 clones, about nine tenths being singletons. This clone was counted a few times. Its antigen is undetermined. This chain connects TRBV7-6 to TRBJ2-1; 14 bases map to TRBD2. Source material: PBMCs. The source of this sequence is a young man in good health and CMV-seropositive. This CDR3 is CASSKTSGRAVKQFF. Here the CDR3 DNA reads TGTGCCAGCAGCAAGACTAGCGGGAGGGCCGTCAAGCAGTTCTTC.